There are a few counts of the clone carrying this T cell receptor (beta chain). Antigen specificity is unknown. This specimen comes from a study of T cells after yellow fever vaccination. Study-wide findings and caveats: Clonotypes found in both CD4 and CD8 compartments made up a small share. A faster peak, day 5 versus 15, was reached by the weaker secondary response. Booster sampling recovered most clones from primary vaccination (96% CD4, 88% CD8).

The CDR3 runs 14 residues. CDR1 is SGHRS, CDR2 YFSETQ, per germline. With 1 base removed from V and 5 bases from J, the gap between germline ends came to 12 bases. Each CDR3 protein is one row after TCRdb ran MiXCR on the 5' RACE reads. The sample yields some 500,000 distinct CDR3 sequences, about 14% seen once. Sequencing was performed on PBMCs, taken on the day of the yellow fever booster vaccination. This TCR was recovered from a man under 40 who received the YFV17D yellow fever vaccine. The J gene is TRBJ2-5, the V gene TRBV5-1, with D unresolved. The CDR3 nucleotides read TGCGCCAGCAGCTTGCTTGGGGAAGTGGAGACCCAGTACTTC. Protein: CASSLLGEVETQYF. Full variable domain (outside the CDR3, taken from reference TRBV5-1 and TRBJ2-5): KAGVTQTPRYLIKTRGQQVTLSCSPISGHRSVSWYQQTPGQGLQFLFEYFSETQRNKGNFPGRFSGRQFSNSRSEMNVSTLELGDSALYLCASSLLGEVETQYFGPGTRLLVL.